Following are 25 T cell receptor beta chains from one sample sequenced in a study of human T cells and chemical hapten exposure. A single record per CDR3 protein comes from TCRdb applying MiXCR to the RACE reads. This sample has about 120,000 distinct CDR3 sequences, with 12% to 15% found just once. Time point indicated: patch test 1, 2 weeks after DPC sensitization. Described treatment: therapeutic diphenylcyclopropenone sensitization with weekly scalp DPC. Sequences were derived from whole blood, sampled in connection with sensitization to the hapten diphenylcyclopropenone (DPC). These receptors were obtained from a man aged 18-30 years with alopecia areata. Some clones in this sample may be carry-over from other donors' samples.

The table lists this clonotype with many counts. The chain employs TRBV9 and TRBJ1-1; weak D call: TRBD1 (6 bases). Germline V CDR1 and CDR2: SGDLS, YYNGEE. V was trimmed by 4 bases and J by 1 base, leaving 8 bases between them. This CDR3 spans 13 amino acids. The CDR3 DNA is TGTGCCAGCAGCACGACAGGGAACACTGAAGCTTTCTTT. Its protein product is CASSTTGNTEAFF.

This clonotype appeared many times. The J gene is TRBJ2-4, the V gene TRBV20-1; no clear D gene. CDR1 and CDR2 from the germline V gene are DFQATT and SNEGSKA (reference sequence). V lost 6 bases and J 0 bases, leaving 18 bases between the germline ends. The CDR3 consists of 16 residues. CDR3 residues: CSAESNRAPAKNIQYF. The DNA of the CDR3 is TGCAGTGCCGAGAGTAATAGGGCCCCAGCCAAAAACATTCAGTACTTC.

This clonotype was seen more than once but under ten times. The genes are TRBV7-6 and TRBJ2-5; D ambiguous. V was clipped by 3 bases and J by 3 bases, with 11 bases between them. Germline lookup yields CDR1 SGHVS and CDR2 FNYEAQ. There are 14 residues in the CDR3. The CDR3 is CASSFFAGEETQYF. In DNA form, the CDR3 reads TGTGCCAGCAGCTTTTTTGCAGGCGAAGAGACCCAGTACTTC.

This clonotype was seen a handful of times. V usage is TRBV4-3 and J usage is TRBJ2-3; D is ambiguous. The CDR3 length is 13 residues. CDR1 LGHNA and CDR2 YSLEER come from the germline V gene. Deletions cut 3 bases from V and 6 bases from J, with 10 bases between. The CDR3 sequence is CASSQFRWDTQYF. The CDR3, as DNA: TGCGCCAGCAGCCAGTTCCGCTGGGATACGCAGTATTTT.

A few counts support this clonotype. The chain couples TRBV12-3 or TRBV12-4 to TRBJ1-5, with D hard to call. CDR3 size: 14 residues. The V end lost 2 bases, the J end lost 1 base, and 6 bases lay between the germline ends. CDR3 bases: TGTGCCAGCAGTTTAACCGACAGCAATCAGCCCCAGCATTTT. This translates into CASSLTDSNQPQHF.

The table lists this clonotype with many counts. The chain has TRBV28 and TRBJ2-3; 7 bases are a match to TRBD1. The V gene's germline CDR1 is MDHEN and CDR2 SYDVKM. The CDR3 loop spans 17 amino acids. The trim removed 3 bases at V and 3 bases at J, leaving 12 bases unmatched. CDR3 residues: CASSFSPHTGATDTQYF. CDR3 sequence (DNA): TGTGCCAGCAGTTTCTCCCCCCACACAGGGGCGACAGATACGCAGTATTTT.

This clonotype appeared a few times. The chain recombines TRBV5-6 with TRBJ2-2; TRBD1 might be the D (6 bases). From germline, CDR1 is SGHDT and CDR2 YYEEEE. This CDR3 is 13 amino acids long. The V end was cut by 4 bases, the J end by 6 bases, with 10 bases between. CDR3 amino acids: CASSHRTAGELFF. The CDR3 DNA is TGTGCCAGCAGCCACCGGACAGCCGGGGAGCTGTTTTTT.

The chain is built from TRBV6-2 or TRBV6-3 and TRBJ2-7; D is uncertain. This CDR3 is built from 12 residues. Between the trimmed V and J ends, which lost 0 bases and 9 bases, there was a span of 9 bases. The germline CDR1 and CDR2 sequences are MNHEY and SVGEGT. For the CDR3, the DNA is TGTGCCAGCAGTTACTCCCGAACCGCGCAGTACTTC. This gives the protein CASSYSRTAQYF.

This clonotype was seen at least ten times. The chain is built from TRBV2 and TRBJ2-4; unclear D gene. V was trimmed by 6 bases and J by 1 base, leaving 7 bases between them. The CDR3 length is 13 residues. From germline, CDR1 is SNHLY and CDR2 FYNNEI. CDR3 DNA: TGTGCCAGCAGAGGCCGGGCCAAAAACATTCAGTACTTC. Protein product: CASRGRAKNIQYF.

The CDR3 DNA follows: TGTGCCAGCAAAGGCGTGGGGTTTGAGCAGTTCTTC. This gives the protein CASKGVGFEQFF. The chain recombines TRBV2 with TRBJ2-1; D is uncertain. V was trimmed by 7 bases and J by 9 bases, leaving 13 bases between them. CDR3 length equals 12 residues. Germline CDR1 and CDR2: SNHLY and FYNNEI. The variable domain in full, completed from reference TRBV2 and TRBJ2-1, reads EPEVTQTPSHQVTQMGQEVILRCVPISNHLYFYWYRQILGQKVEFLVSFYNNEISEKSEIFDDQFSVERPDGSNFTLKIRSTKLEDSAMYFCASKGVGFEQFFGPGTRLTVL.

This rearrangement joins TRBV7-3 to TRBJ2-3, with TRBD1 matching over 7 bases. After removal of 2 bases from V and 3 bases from J, the junction contained 5 bases not matched to a gene. The CDR3 totals 15 residues. Germline lookup yields CDR1 SGHTA and CDR2 FQGTGA. The CDR3 nucleotides are TGTGCCAGCAGCTTAGCAGGGGGAATTACAGATACGCAGTATTTT. Protein: CASSLAGGITDTQYF. Full variable domain (rest looked up from reference TRBV7-3 and TRBJ2-3): GAGVSQTPSNKVTEKGKYVELRCDPISGHTALYWYRQSLGQGPEFLIYFQGTGAADDSGLPNDRFFAVRPEGSVSTLKIQRTERGDSAVYLCASSLAGGITDTQYFGPGTRLTVL.

A few counts support this clonotype. This chain links TRBV11-2 with TRBJ1-2, with D possibly TRBD1 on 6 matching bases. The V gene lost 6 bases and the J gene lost 3 bases, with 26 bases spanning the gap. This CDR3 has 18 residues. The V gene's germline CDR1 is SGHAT and CDR2 FQNNGV. The CDR3 sequence: CASRRDGTPFRGDYGYTF. DNA of the CDR3: TGTGCCAGCAGACGGGACGGGACACCTTTTAGGGGAGACTATGGCTACACCTTC. Drawing the rest from reference TRBV11-2 and TRBJ1-2, the complete variable domain is EAGVAQSPRYKIIEKRQSVAFWCNPISGHATLYWYQQILGQGPKLLIQFQNNGVVDDSQLPKDRFSAERLKGVDSTLKIQPAKLEDSAVYLCASRRDGTPFRGDYGYTFGSGTRLTVV.

This rearrangement joins TRBV11-1 to TRBJ2-7; no clear D. V gave up 1 base and J gave up 5 bases, with 6 bases separating them. The CDR3 extends over 12 amino acids. CDR1 is SGHAT and CDR2 is FQDESV in the germline V gene (reference sequence). The CDR3: CASSLGRNEQYF. As DNA, the CDR3 is TGTGCCAGCAGCTTAGGCCGAAACGAGCAGTACTTC.

The chain is built from TRBV18 and TRBJ2-3; 7 bases are a match to TRBD2. Trimming at V came to 2 bases and at J to 2 bases, leaving 7 bases not matched to a gene. The CDR3 consists of 16 residues. Looked up from germline, CDR1 is KGHSH and CDR2 is LQKENI. CDR3 residues: CASSPVMGRATDTQYF. CDR3 coding DNA: TGTGCCAGCTCACCAGTTATGGGGAGGGCCACAGATACGCAGTATTTT.

The sample holds a few counts of this clonotype. This sequence joins TRBV11-2 and TRBJ2-1; 9 positions agree with TRBD1. CDR1 and CDR2 from the germline V gene are SGHAT and FQNNGV. CDR3 size: 15 residues. With 5 bases clipped from V and 8 bases from J, the junction kept 10 bases outside the gene matches. CDR3: CASSPRGTGTDEQFF. DNA of the CDR3: TGTGCCAGCAGCCCCCGGGGGACAGGGACTGATGAGCAGTTCTTC.

V and J are TRBV7-2 and TRBJ2-4; D uncertain. V was clipped by 4 bases and J by 0 bases, with 13 bases between them. The CDR3 spans 16 residues. Looked up from germline, CDR1 is SGHTA and CDR2 is FQGNSA. CDR3 sequence: CASSSQTSLAKNIQYF. The CDR3, as DNA: TGTGCCAGCAGCTCGCAAACGAGCTTAGCCAAAAACATTCAGTACTTC.

The rearrangement joins TRBV11-2 to TRBJ2-5, with 7 bases matching TRBD2. The CDR3 loop spans 15 amino acids. Per germline, CDR1 SGHAT and CDR2 FQNNGV. The trim removed 3 bases at V and 2 bases at J, leaving 6 bases unmatched. This chain's CDR3 is CASSFRGAGQETQYF. The CDR3 DNA is TGTGCCAGCAGCTTTCGCGGAGCGGGGCAAGAGACCCAGTACTTC.

The chain couples TRBV4-3 to TRBJ2-3; D is possibly TRBD2 (6 bases). The V gene lost 1 base and the J gene lost 4 bases, with 15 bases spanning the gap. This CDR3 is built from 16 residues. Germline V gene sequence: CDR1 LGHNA, CDR2 YSLEER. The CDR3 region is CASSQALASAPDTQYF. The CDR3 DNA reads as TGCGCCAGCAGCCAAGCCTTGGCTAGCGCGCCAGATACGCAGTATTTT.

The J gene is TRBJ1-6, the V gene TRBV7-3; weak D call: TRBD1 (5 bases). There are 14 residues in the CDR3. Germline values: CDR1 SGHTA, CDR2 FQGTGA. V gave up 5 bases and J gave up 5 bases, with 10 bases separating them. The chain's CDR3 is CASSKTGHNSPLHF. CDR3 in DNA: TGTGCCAGCAGCAAAACAGGCCATAATTCACCCCTCCACTTT.

The rearrangement joins TRBV6-5 to TRBJ1-6; TRBD1 matches 7 bases. Trimming cost V 2 bases and J 9 bases; bases outside gene matches: 4. The CDR3 contains 14 residues. The germline V gene has CDR1 MNHEY and CDR2 SVGAGI. CDR3 in DNA: TGTGCCAGCAGTTACAGACAGGGTGCTTCACCCCTCCACTTT. It yields the protein CASSYRQGASPLHF.

In its sample, this clonotype was seen a few times. The V gene is TRBV4-3, the J gene TRBJ1-1; tentatively, D is TRBD1 (5 bases). The CDR3 is 15 residues long. The germline V gene has CDR1 LGHNA and CDR2 YSLEER. Trimming left V 1 base short and J 3 bases short, with 12 bases between. The CDR3 here is CASSQVTGVDTEAFF. CDR3 coding DNA: TGCGCCAGCAGCCAAGTAACAGGAGTGGACACTGAAGCTTTCTTT.

This clonotype was observed at least ten times. The V and J genes are TRBV6-2 or TRBV6-3 and TRBJ1-5; D remains unclear. The germline V gene has CDR1 MNHEY and CDR2 SVGEGT. V lost 10 bases to trimming and J lost 7 bases, with 14 bases between them. The CDR3 contains 12 residues. CDR3 in DNA: TGTGCCACCACGTCCGGAGGACAGCCCCAGCATTTT. It yields the protein CATTSGGQPQHF.

V and J are TRBV6-6 and TRBJ1-5, with D hard to call. Germline values: CDR1 MNHNY, CDR2 SVGAGI (reference sequence). This CDR3 contains 13 residues. V gave up 5 bases and J gave up 4 bases, with 9 bases separating them. CDR3 sequence reads: CASSLPSNQPQHF. CDR3 DNA: TGTGCCAGCAGTCTACCGAGTAATCAGCCCCAGCATTTT.

This clonotype appeared a few times. The chain employs TRBV27 and TRBJ2-3, with a possible D match to TRBD1 (6 bases). Germline CDR1 and CDR2: MNHEY and SMNVEV (reference sequence). CDR3 size: 13 residues. Trimming cost V 5 bases and J 6 bases, with 12 bases left between them. CDR3 sequence: CASSVQGGDTQYF. The CDR3 nucleotides are TGTGCCAGCAGTGTACAGGGTGGGGATACGCAGTATTTT.

The gene calls are TRBV28 and TRBJ2-5; the D gene is possibly TRBD1 (6 bases). Trimming stripped 8 bases from V and 9 bases from J, with 19 bases between. CDR3 length: 13 residues. Germline assignment: CDR1 MDHEN and CDR2 SYDVKM. CDR3: CASLGQPVSAQYF. CDR3 coding DNA: TGTGCCAGCCTAGGACAGCCTGTGTCGGCCCAGTACTTC.